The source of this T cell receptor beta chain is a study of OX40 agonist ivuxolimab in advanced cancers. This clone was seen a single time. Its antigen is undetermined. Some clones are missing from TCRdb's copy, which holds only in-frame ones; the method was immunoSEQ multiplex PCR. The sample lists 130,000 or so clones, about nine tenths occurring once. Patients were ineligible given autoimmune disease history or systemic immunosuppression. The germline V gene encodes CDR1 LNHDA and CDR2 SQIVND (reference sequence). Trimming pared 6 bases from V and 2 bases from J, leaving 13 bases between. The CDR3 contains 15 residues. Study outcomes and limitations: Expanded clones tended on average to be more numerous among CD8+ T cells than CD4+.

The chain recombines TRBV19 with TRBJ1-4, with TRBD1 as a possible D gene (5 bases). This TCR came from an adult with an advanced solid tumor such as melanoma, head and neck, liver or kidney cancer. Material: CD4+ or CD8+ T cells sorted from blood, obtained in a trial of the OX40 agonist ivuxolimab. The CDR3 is CASSLGASTNEKLFF. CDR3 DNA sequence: TGTGCCAGTAGCCTAGGGGCGTCCACTAATGAAAAACTGTTTTTT.